This T cell receptor (beta chain) was recorded in a study of spatial heterogeneity in lung cancer. Study information: Raw reads contained each unique TCR and UMI combination more than ten times on average. The study, taken as a whole, reports: Expanded TCRs classified as ubiquitous or regional were counted, and these counts tracked ubiquitous and regional nonsynonymous mutations, respectively. How many expanded intratumoral alpha and beta TCRs were present tracked the tumor mutation count, which was a count of nonsynonymous mutations.

Turning to this clonotype: The antigen remains undetermined.

Time point denoted: sample taken at primary tumor resection. TCRdb called the 5' RACE reads again in MiXCR, with one record for every CDR3 protein. The top ten clones hold under 10% of a sample with roughly 13,000 distinct CDR3 sequences, 3% to 4.5% of them seen once. V lost 2 bases and J 7 bases, leaving 2 bases between the germline ends. Germline CDR1 SEHNR, CDR2 FQNEAQ (reference sequence). CDR3 length: 11 residues. The rearrangement uses TRBV7-9 and TRBJ2-2; D is unresolved. This specimen was lung tumor tissue, taken at surgery. The receptor comes from a male donor with early-stage non-small cell lung cancer. The CDR3 loop reads CASSLCGELFF. CDR3 sequence (DNA): TGTGCCAGCAGCTTATGCGGGGAGCTGTTTTTT.